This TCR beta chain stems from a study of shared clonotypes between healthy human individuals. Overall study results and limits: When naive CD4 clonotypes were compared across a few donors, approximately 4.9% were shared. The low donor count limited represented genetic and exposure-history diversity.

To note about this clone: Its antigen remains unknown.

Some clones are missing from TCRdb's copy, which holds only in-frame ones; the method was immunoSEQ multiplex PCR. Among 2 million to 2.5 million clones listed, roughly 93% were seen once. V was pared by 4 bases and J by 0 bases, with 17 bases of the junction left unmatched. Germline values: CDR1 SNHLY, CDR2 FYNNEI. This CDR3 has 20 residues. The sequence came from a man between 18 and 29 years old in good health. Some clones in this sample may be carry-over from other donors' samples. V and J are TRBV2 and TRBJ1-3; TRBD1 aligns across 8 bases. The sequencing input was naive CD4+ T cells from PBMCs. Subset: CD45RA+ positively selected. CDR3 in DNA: TGTGCCAGCAGTGTGGGGGGATTGGGGACAGGACCCAGCTCTGGAAACACCATATATTTT. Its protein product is CASSVGGLGTGPSSGNTIYF.